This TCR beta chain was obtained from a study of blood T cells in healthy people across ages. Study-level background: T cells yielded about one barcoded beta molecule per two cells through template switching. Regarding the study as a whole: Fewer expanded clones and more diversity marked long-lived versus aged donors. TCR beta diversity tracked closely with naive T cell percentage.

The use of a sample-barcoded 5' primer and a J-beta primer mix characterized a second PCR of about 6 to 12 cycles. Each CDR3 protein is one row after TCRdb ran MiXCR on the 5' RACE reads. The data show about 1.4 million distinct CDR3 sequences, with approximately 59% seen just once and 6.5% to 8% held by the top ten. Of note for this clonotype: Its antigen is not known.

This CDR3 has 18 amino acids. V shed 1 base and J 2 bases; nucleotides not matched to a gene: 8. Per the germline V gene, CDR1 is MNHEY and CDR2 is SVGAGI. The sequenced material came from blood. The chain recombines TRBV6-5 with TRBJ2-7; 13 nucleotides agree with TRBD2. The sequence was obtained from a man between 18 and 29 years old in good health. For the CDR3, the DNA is TGTGCCAGCAGTTACTACTACACCGGGACTAGCGGGACCTACGAGCAGTACTTC. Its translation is CASSYYYTGTSGTYEQYF.